The rows below give T cell receptor beta chains drawn from one sample of a study of T-cell reconstitution after alpha-beta-depleted transplantation in children. TCRdb independently ran MiXCR on the PCR reads; one entry per CDR3 protein. The sample shows hundreds of thousands of distinct CDR3 sequences, 13% of them seen only once. This material consisted of PBMCs, mostly from graft donor cells, taken 360 days after TCRalphabeta/CD19-depleted stem cell transplant. The receptors shown here come from a male patient younger than 18 who had a stem cell transplant for acute myeloid leukemia, so the T cells may come from the graft donor. Each CDR3 is given with its conserved first and last residue. The D gene is left open where the match is weak. Rows give clone size only sometimes, using once, few, many, or a class for an expanded clone.

D,V,J,size,DNA,CDR3
TRBD2,TRBV25-1,TRBJ2-1,few,TGTGCCAGCCCTTACGGGACTACCTTCAACAATGAGCAGTTCTTC,CASPYGTTFNNEQFF
NA,TRBV7-2,TRBJ2-7,many,TGTGCCAGCAGCTTAGAGGTCGGTGGCTACGAGCAGTACTTC,CASSLEVGGYEQYF
NA,TRBV25-1,TRBJ2-1,many,TGTGCCAGCAGTGAATTCGGCGGCAGGGGTTACAATGAGCAGTTCTTC,CASSEFGGRGYNEQFF
NA,TRBV28,TRBJ2-7,many,TGTGCCAGCAGCGGATTTGACGAGCAGTACTTC,CASSGFDEQYF
NA,TRBV6-5,TRBJ2-1,NA,TGTGCCAGCAGTTACTCGAGATGGGGGAACAATGAGCAGTTCTTC,CASSYSRWGNNEQFF
TRBD1,TRBV28,TRBJ2-7,NA,TGTGCCAGCAGCTACCCACAGGGGATTAGCTCCTACGAGCAGTACTTC,CASSYPQGISSYEQYF
TRBD2,TRBV12-3/TRBV12-4,TRBJ2-7,NA,TGTGCCAGCAGTCCCGAAGAGACTAGCGGGAGCTCCTACGAGCAGTACTTC,CASSPEETSGSSYEQYF
NA,TRBV27,TRBJ1-6,few,TGTGCCAGCAGTCCGGGACTTCTCAGGGGCTATAATTCACCCCTCCACTTT,CASSPGLLRGYNSPLHF
NA,TRBV4-3,TRBJ2-2,NA,TGCGCCAGCAGCCAAGACCCGACCGTTGGGGCCAACACCGGGGAGCTGTTTTTT,CASSQDPTVGANTGELFF
NA,TRBV28,TRBJ2-2,NA,TGTGCCAGCAGTAACGTACGCGCCGGGGAGCTGTTTTTT,CASSNVRAGELFF
NA,TRBV14,TRBJ2-2,NA,TGTGCCAGCAGCCAATTGCAATTCACCGGGGAGCTGTTTTTT,CASSQLQFTGELFF
TRBD2,TRBV12-3/TRBV12-4,TRBJ2-1,NA,TGTGCCAGCAGTTGGACTAGCGGGTTCTACAATGAGCAGTTCTTC,CASSWTSGFYNEQFF
NA,TRBV5-5,TRBJ1-5,few,TGTGCCAGCAGCTTGGGACACTCGGACAATCAGCCCCAGCATTTT,CASSLGHSDNQPQHF
TRBD1,TRBV19,TRBJ2-1,NA,TGTGCCAGTAGTATAGCGGTGGACAGGGTGAACAATGAGCAGTTCTTC,CASSIAVDRVNNEQFF
NA,TRBV21-1,TRBJ2-3,few,TGTGCCAGCAGCAAAGCGGTACCAGCGGGAGAGTTCACAGATACGCAGTATTTT,CASSKAVPAGEFTDTQYF
NA,TRBV12-3/TRBV12-4,TRBJ2-7,few,TGTGCCAGCAGCCCAAGCCGGGACGCCTACGAGCAGTACTTC,CASSPSRDAYEQYF
NA,TRBV20-1,TRBJ2-7,NA,TGCAGTGCGGACAGGCATTACGGGACTATCGGTTCCTACGAGCAGTACTTC,CSADRHYGTIGSYEQYF
NA,TRBV7-2,TRBJ2-3,NA,TGTGCCAGCAGCTTATCCGGGGCCTTAGCGAATACGCAGTATTTT,CASSLSGALANTQYF
NA,TRBV10-3,TRBJ1-2,few,TGTGCCATCAGTGAGTCGAGACAGGTCCTCGGGGGCTACACCTTC,CAISESRQVLGGYTF
TRBD2,TRBV5-1,TRBJ2-2,many,TGCGCCAGCAGCTTTCTAGCGGCGAACACCGGGGAGCTGTTTTTT,CASSFLAANTGELFF
NA,TRBV7-2,TRBJ2-5,few,TGTGCCAGCAGCTTAGAAAGCCACCAAGAGACCCAGTACTTC,CASSLESHQETQYF
NA,TRBV21-1,TRBJ2-2,many,TGTGCCAGCAGATCCGGGACAGGCAACACCGGGGAGCTGTTTTTT,CASRSGTGNTGELFF
NA,TRBV5-1,TRBJ2-1,NA,TGCGCCAGCAGCCGAGGACAGAGCAGCTCCTACAATGAGCAGTTCTTC,CASSRGQSSSYNEQFF
NA,TRBV29-1,TRBJ2-7,many,TGCAGCGTTCCTGAACATGGGTGGGAAGGTGAGCAGTACTTC,CSVPEHGWEGEQYF